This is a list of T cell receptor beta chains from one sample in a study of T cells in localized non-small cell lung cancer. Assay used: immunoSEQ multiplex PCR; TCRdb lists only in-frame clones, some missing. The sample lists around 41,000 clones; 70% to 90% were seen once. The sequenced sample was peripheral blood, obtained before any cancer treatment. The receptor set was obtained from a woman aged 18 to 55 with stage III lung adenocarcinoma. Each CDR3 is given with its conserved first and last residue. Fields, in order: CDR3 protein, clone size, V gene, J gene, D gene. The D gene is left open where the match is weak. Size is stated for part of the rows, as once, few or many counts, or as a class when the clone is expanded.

CASSRDSPSGNTIYF,-,TRBV5-1,TRBJ1-3,TRBD1
CASSPDRVLYEQYF,-,TRBV6-6,TRBJ2-7,TRBD1
CASRFDRANEQYF,-,TRBV6-5,TRBJ2-7,TRBD1
CASSYREGDSPLHF,-,TRBV6-9,TRBJ1-6,-
CASSLDEPTGTQYF,-,TRBV5-1,TRBJ2-5,-
CASSLQSSGANVLTF,once,TRBV5-1,TRBJ2-6,-
CASSNRDNSPLHF,-,TRBV2,TRBJ1-6,-
CASSSPRLDNTGELFF,-,TRBV5-4,TRBJ2-2,-
CASSLGRGSGNTIYF,-,TRBV21-1,TRBJ1-3,-
CASSLAGLSETQYF,-,TRBV5-6,TRBJ2-5,-
CASSHDDGGPTDTQYF,-,TRBV4-2,TRBJ2-3,-
CASYHRKRGGEETQYF,-,TRBV5-6,TRBJ2-5,TRBD2
CASSWGQGVYNEQFF,-,TRBV5-6,TRBJ2-1,TRBD1
CASSAGLDYEQYF,-,TRBV7-8,TRBJ2-7,-
CASSVAPGRETQYF,-,TRBV9,TRBJ2-5,-
CASSFEGGANTGELFF,-,TRBV7-6,TRBJ2-2,TRBD1
CASSEDRTYEQYF,-,TRBV10-2,TRBJ2-7,-
CASSLANSLLAKNIQYF,-,TRBV5-6,TRBJ2-4,-
CASSSRRQGAPGELFF,-,TRBV5-6,TRBJ2-2,TRBD1
CASSPTRGPEETQYF,-,TRBV19,TRBJ2-5,-
CASSLGDLTDTQYF,-,TRBV5-1,TRBJ2-3,-
CASSRGVGAPYEQYF,-,TRBV5-6,TRBJ2-7,-
CASSPRQGAVTTEAFF,-,TRBV6-6,TRBJ1-1,TRBD1
CASSLVGWDEQFF,-,TRBV2,TRBJ2-1,-
CASSSPGGYGYTF,-,TRBV6-5,TRBJ1-2,TRBD1
CASVAGASYNEQFF,-,TRBV7-9,TRBJ2-1,-
CASSLNPAGATDTQYF,once,TRBV7-3,TRBJ2-3,TRBD2
CASSGRARRDTQYF,-,TRBV6-1,TRBJ2-3,-
CASSFHTNQPQHF,-,TRBV11-2,TRBJ1-5,-
CASSLRVADYGYTF,-,TRBV5-1,TRBJ1-2,-
CASSEADREIAQPQHF,once,TRBV6-1,TRBJ1-5,TRBD1
CASSQATQGRMVSNEKLFF,-,TRBV5-4,TRBJ1-4,-
CASSLTGTITEAFF,once,TRBV5-1,TRBJ1-1,-
CASSPPGQGYEAFF,-,TRBV7-6,TRBJ1-1,TRBD1
CASSLSGQSNEKLFF,-,TRBV27,TRBJ1-4,-
CASSAPTGGLSYNEQFF,-,TRBV2,TRBJ2-1,TRBD1
CASSPGTGAGELFF,-,TRBV7-3,TRBJ2-2,TRBD1
CASSPDRVNTEAFF,-,TRBV4-2,TRBJ1-1,TRBD1
CASTQDGRDTQYF,-,TRBV7-8,TRBJ2-3,-
CASSRAGTTYEQYF,-,TRBV18,TRBJ2-7,-
CASSSQVGVYNEQFF,-,TRBV5-1,TRBJ2-1,-
CASSPKGGTYGYTF,once,TRBV5-1,TRBJ1-2,-
CASRTQHF,few,TRBV23-1,TRBJ1-5,-